One sample yielded the 11 T cell receptor beta chains listed below, sequenced in a study of shared clonotypes between healthy human individuals (dated by TCRdb to between 2020 and 2021). Library generation was performed with the immunoSEQ multiplex PCR assay. The immuneACCESS repertoire file appears here via TCRdb, limited to in-frame rearrangements. These files lack a portion of the clones; in checked studies, under half of the deficit traces to unresolved V genes, and the cause of the others is not known. The sample table holds 600,000 to 800,000 clones, of which just under 75% were seen once. The ten largest clones add up to more than 1.5% of the sample. The source material was memory CD4+ T cells sorted from blood. In light of the paper, this sample's cell subset or site label describes: CD45RA-negative fraction. Every receptor here comes from a woman aged 25 to 39 in good health.

This clone was counted a few times. Other nucleotide sequences from this sample produce the same CDR3. The chain has TRBV15 and TRBJ2-2; D is possibly TRBD1 (6 bases). The ends were cut back, 0 bases at V and 1 base at J, with 9 bases in the middle. Per germline, CDR1 LNHNV and CDR2 YYDKDF (reference sequence). The CDR3 contains 16 residues. CDR3 protein: CATSRETGRNTGELFF. Written as DNA, the CDR3 is TGTGCCACCAGCAGAGAAACAGGGAGGAACACCGGGGAGCTGTTTTTT.

This chain connects TRBV11-2 to TRBJ2-3; 13 bases line up with TRBD2. CDR1 is SGHAT, CDR2 FQNNGV, per germline. V lost 0 bases and J lost 0; bases outside the gene matches: 9. The CDR3 extends over 20 amino acids. DNA of the CDR3: TGTGCCAGCAGCTTAGATTGGGGACTAGCGGGACCGTATAGCACAGATACGCAGTATTTT. Residues: CASSLDWGLAGPYSTDTQYF. Drawing the rest from reference TRBV11-2 and TRBJ2-3, the complete variable domain is EAGVAQSPRYKIIEKRQSVAFWCNPISGHATLYWYQQILGQGPKLLIQFQNNGVVDDSQLPKDRFSAERLKGVDSTLKIQPAKLEDSAVYLCASSLDWGLAGPYSTDTQYFGPGTRLTVL.

The rearrangement uses TRBV4-1 and TRBJ1-4, with D perhaps TRBD1 (5 bases). Germline V gene data show CDR1 as MGHRA and CDR2 as YSYEKL. V was clipped by 1 base and J by 6 bases, with 9 bases between them. The CDR3 length is 14 residues. The CDR3 nucleotides read TGCGCCAGCAGCCAAGGACAGTTAGATGAAAAACTGTTTTTT. This gives the protein CASSQGQLDEKLFF.

This clone was detected once. The rearrangement joins TRBV10-3 to TRBJ2-7; the match to TRBD1 covers 9 bases. The CDR3 loop spans 15 amino acids. Germline loops: CDR1 ENHRY, CDR2 SYGVKD. Trimming at V came to 2 bases and at J to 5 bases, leaving 7 bases not matched to a gene. The chain's CDR3 is CAISENRDRVHEQYF. The CDR3 region has the DNA TGTGCCATCAGTGAGAACCGGGACAGGGTCCACGAGCAGTACTTC.

The gene calls are TRBV19 and TRBJ1-5, with TRBD1 as a possible D gene (5 bases). The CDR3 length is 17 residues. Trimming left V 4 bases short and J 2 bases short, with 18 bases between. CDR1 is LNHDA, CDR2 SQIVND, per germline (reference sequence). The CDR3: CASSTLGEMGRNQPQHF. CDR3 in DNA: TGTGCCAGTAGTACCTTGGGGGAGATGGGTCGCAATCAGCCCCAGCATTTT.

In regard to this clone: One base away lies a much larger clone, so this may be a sequencing read error. This same CDR3 is encoded by further DNA sequences in the sample. The chain employs TRBV5-1 and TRBJ2-5; TRBD1 agrees at 7 bases. The trim removed 0 bases at V and 0 bases at J, leaving 2 bases unmatched. This CDR3 has 15 amino acids. The germline V gene encodes CDR1 SGHRS and CDR2 YFSETQ. CDR3 in DNA: TGCGCCAGCAGCTTGGGCGACAGGGACCAAGAGACCCAGTACTTC. Protein sequence: CASSLGDRDQETQYF.

This clone has at least ten counts. The V call is TRBV7-8, the J call TRBJ2-1; weak D call: TRBD2 (5 bases). Trimming left V 1 base short and J 8 bases short, with 21 bases between. CDR3 length equals 17 residues. Germline CDR1 reads SGHVS; CDR2 reads FQNEAQ. CDR3 sequence: CASSLGSRRQRVDEQFF. CDR3 in DNA: TGTGCCAGCAGCTTAGGGTCGCGGCGTCAGAGGGTGGATGAGCAGTTCTTC.

The gene calls are TRBV6-5 and TRBJ1-1; a possible D gene is TRBD1 (5 bases). Deletions cut 5 bases from V and 4 bases from J, with 17 bases between. The germline gives CDR1 MNHEY, CDR2 SVGAGI. CDR3 length: 15 residues. As DNA, the CDR3 is TGTGCCAGCAGTCCCCCTTTGGCGGGGCTCACTGAAGCTTTCTTT. The encoded protein is CASSPPLAGLTEAFF.

This clone was seen once. The genes are TRBV19 and TRBJ2-5, with D possibly being TRBD2 (6 bases). The J call is doubtful: the DNA matches TRBJ2-7 better. Germline lookup yields CDR1 LNHDA and CDR2 SQIVND (reference sequence). CDR3 length: 14 residues. In nucleotides, the CDR3 is TGTGCCAGTAGTACCGGACTATTCTCCTACGAGCAGTACTTC. Amino acid sequence: CASSTGLFSYEQYF.

The V call is TRBV28, the J call TRBJ1-2, with TRBD1 matching over 8 bases. V lost 6 bases to trimming and J lost 1 base; unmatched junction nucleotides: 1. Looked up from germline, CDR1 is MDHEN and CDR2 is SYDVKM. The CDR3 has 13 amino acids. This CDR3 is CASRDRGNYGYTF. In DNA form, the CDR3 reads TGTGCCAGCAGAGACAGGGGTAACTATGGCTACACCTTC.

The rearrangement uses TRBV28 and TRBJ1-5; unclear D gene. This CDR3 region has 13 residues. Germline CDR1 is MDHEN and CDR2 is SYDVKM. V was clipped by 5 bases and J by 0 bases, with 5 bases between them. CDR3 coding DNA: TGTGCCAGCAGTGCATATAGCAATCAGCCCCAGCATTTT. It yields the protein CASSAYSNQPQHF.